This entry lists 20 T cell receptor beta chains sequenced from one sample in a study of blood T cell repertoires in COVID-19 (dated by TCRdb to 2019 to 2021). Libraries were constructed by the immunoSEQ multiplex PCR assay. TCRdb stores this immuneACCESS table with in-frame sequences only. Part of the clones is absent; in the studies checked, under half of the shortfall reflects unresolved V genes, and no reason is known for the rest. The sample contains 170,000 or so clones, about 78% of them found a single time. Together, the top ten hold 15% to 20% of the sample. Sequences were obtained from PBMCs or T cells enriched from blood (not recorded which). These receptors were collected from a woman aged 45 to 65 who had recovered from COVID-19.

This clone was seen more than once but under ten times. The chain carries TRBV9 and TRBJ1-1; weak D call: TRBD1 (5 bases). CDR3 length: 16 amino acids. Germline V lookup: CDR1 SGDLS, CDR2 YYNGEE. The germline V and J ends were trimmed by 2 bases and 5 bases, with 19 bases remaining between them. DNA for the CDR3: TGTGCCAGCAGCGTCAGCCAGACACGGGAGGGGACTGAAGCTTTCTTT. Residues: CASSVSQTREGTEAFF.

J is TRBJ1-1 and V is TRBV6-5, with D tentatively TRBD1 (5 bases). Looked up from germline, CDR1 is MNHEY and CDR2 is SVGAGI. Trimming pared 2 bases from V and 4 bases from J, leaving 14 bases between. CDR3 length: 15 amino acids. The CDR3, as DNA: TGTGCCAGCAGTTACGGACATACCAGTTCCACTGAAGCTTTCTTT. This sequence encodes CASSYGHTSSTEAFF.

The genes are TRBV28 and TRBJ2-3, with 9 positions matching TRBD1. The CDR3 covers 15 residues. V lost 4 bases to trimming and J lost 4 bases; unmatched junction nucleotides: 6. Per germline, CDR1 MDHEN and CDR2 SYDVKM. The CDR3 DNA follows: TGTGCCAGCAGTTCCGCGGGACAGGGTGCAGATACGCAGTATTTT. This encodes CASSSAGQGADTQYF.

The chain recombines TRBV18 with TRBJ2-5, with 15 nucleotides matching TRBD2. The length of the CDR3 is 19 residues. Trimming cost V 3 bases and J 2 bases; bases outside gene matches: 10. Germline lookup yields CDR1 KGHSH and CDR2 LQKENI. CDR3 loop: CASSPSSGLAGGQQETQYF. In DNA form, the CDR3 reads TGTGCCAGCTCACCCAGCTCGGGACTAGCGGGAGGACAGCAAGAGACCCAGTACTTC.

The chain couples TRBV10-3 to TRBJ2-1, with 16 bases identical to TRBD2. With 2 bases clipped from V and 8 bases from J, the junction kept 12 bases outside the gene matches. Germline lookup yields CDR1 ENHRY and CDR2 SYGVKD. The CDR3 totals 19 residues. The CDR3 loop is CAISELGTSGRAGAYEQFF. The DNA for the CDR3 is TGTGCCATCAGTGAGCTAGGGACTAGCGGGAGGGCCGGGGCGTATGAGCAGTTCTTC.

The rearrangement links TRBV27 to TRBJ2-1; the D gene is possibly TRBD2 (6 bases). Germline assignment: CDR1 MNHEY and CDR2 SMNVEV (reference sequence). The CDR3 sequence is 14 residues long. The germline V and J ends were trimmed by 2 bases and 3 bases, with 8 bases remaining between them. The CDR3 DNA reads TGTGCCAGCAGTTTAGGGACTTACTACAATGAGCAGTTCTTC. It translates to CASSLGTYYNEQFF.

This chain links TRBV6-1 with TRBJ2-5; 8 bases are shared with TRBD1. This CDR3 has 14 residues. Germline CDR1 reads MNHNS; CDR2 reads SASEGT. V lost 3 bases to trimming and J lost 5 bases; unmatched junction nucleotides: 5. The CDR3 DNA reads TGTGCCAGCAGTGAGGCAGGGGGCTGGGAGACCCAGTACTTC. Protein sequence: CASSEAGGWETQYF.

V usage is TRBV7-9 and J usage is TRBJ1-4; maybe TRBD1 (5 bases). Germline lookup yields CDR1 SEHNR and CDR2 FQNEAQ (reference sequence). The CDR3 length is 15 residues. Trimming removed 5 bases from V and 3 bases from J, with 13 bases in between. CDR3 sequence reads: CASSTQGIANEKLFF. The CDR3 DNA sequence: TGTGCCAGCAGCACCCAGGGAATCGCTAATGAAAAACTGTTTTTT.

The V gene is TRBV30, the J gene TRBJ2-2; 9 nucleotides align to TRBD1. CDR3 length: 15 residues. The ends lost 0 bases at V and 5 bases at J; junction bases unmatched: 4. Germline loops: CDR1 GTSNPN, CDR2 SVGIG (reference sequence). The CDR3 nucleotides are TGTGCCTGGAGTGTAACAGGGGGCTGGACCGGGGAGCTGTTTTTT. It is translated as CAWSVTGGWTGELFF.

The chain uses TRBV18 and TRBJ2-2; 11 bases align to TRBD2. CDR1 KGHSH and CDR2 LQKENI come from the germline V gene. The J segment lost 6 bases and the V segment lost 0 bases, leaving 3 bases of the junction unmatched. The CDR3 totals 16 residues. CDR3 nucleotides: TGTGCCAGCTCACCACCGGGACTAGCGGCGGCCGGGGAGCTGTTTTTT. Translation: CASSPPGLAAAGELFF.

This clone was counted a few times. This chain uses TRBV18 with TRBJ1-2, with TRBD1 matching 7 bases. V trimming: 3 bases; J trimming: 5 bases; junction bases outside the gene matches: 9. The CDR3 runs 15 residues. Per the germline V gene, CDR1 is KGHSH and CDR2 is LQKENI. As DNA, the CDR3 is TGTGCCAGCTCACCTGCGGCCGGACAGGAGTATGGCTACACCTTC. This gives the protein CASSPAAGQEYGYTF. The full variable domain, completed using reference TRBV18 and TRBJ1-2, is NAGVMQNPRHLVRRRGQEARLRCSPMKGHSHVYWYRQLPEEGLKFMVYLQKENIIDESGMPKERFSAEFPKEGPSILRIQQVVRGDSAAYFCASSPAAGQEYGYTFGSGTRLTVV.

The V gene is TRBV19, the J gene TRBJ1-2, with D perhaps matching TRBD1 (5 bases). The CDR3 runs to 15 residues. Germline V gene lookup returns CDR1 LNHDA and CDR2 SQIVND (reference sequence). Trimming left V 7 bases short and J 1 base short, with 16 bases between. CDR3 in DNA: TGTGCCAGTACCACCGGACACTTAGATAACTATGGCTACACCTTC. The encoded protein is CASTTGHLDNYGYTF.

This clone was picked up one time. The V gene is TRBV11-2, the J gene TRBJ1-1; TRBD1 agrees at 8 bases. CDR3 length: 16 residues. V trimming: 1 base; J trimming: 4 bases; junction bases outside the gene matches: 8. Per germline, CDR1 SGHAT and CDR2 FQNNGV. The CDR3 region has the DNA TGTGCCAGCAGCTTAGTCATCCAGGGGGCCGTCACTGAAGCTTTCTTT. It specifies CASSLVIQGAVTEAFF.

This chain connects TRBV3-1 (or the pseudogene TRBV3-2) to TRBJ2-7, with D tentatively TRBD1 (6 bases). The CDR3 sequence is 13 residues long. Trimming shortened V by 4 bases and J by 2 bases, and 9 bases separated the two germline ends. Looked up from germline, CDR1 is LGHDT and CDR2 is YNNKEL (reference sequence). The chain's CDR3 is CASSLDRPYEQYF. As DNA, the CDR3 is TGTGCCAGCAGCCTCGACAGGCCCTACGAGCAGTACTTC.

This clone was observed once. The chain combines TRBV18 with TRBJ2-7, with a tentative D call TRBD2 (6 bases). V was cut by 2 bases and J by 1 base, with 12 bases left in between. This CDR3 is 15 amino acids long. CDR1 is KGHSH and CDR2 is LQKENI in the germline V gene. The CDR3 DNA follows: TGTGCCAGCTCACCAAACGGGAGAGGGTCCTACGAGCAGTACTTC. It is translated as CASSPNGRGSYEQYF.

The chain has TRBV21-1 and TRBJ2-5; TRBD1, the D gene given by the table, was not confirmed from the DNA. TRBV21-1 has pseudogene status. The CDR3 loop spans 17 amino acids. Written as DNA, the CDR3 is TGTGCCAGCAGCAAATATTTAGGACAGATAGCGCAAGAGACCCAGTACTTC. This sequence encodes CASSKYLGQIAQETQYF.

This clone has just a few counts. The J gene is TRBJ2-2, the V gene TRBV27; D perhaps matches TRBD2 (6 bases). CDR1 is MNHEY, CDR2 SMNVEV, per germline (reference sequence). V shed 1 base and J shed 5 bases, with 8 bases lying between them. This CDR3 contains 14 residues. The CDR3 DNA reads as TGTGCCAGCAGTTTATTAGGGAGGACCGGGGAGCTGTTTTTT. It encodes CASSLLGRTGELFF.

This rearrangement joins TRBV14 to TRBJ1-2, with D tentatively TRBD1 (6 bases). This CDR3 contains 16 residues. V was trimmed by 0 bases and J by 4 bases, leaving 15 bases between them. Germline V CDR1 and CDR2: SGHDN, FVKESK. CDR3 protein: CASSQDLAGDLYGYTF. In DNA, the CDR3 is TGTGCCAGCAGCCAAGATTTGGCAGGGGACCTCTATGGCTACACCTTC.

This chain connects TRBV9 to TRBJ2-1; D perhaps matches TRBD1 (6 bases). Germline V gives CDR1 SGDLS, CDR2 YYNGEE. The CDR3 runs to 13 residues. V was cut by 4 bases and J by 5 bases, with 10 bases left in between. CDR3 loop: CASSPRTDNEQFF. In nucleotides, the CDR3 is TGTGCCAGCAGCCCTCGGACAGACAATGAGCAGTTCTTC.

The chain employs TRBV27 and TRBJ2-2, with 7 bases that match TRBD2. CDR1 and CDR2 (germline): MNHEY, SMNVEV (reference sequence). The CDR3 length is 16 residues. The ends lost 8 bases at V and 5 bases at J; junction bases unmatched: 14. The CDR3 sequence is CASGKGDYPGTGELFF. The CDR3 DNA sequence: TGTGCCAGCGGGAAAGGGGACTATCCGGGGACCGGGGAGCTGTTTTTT.